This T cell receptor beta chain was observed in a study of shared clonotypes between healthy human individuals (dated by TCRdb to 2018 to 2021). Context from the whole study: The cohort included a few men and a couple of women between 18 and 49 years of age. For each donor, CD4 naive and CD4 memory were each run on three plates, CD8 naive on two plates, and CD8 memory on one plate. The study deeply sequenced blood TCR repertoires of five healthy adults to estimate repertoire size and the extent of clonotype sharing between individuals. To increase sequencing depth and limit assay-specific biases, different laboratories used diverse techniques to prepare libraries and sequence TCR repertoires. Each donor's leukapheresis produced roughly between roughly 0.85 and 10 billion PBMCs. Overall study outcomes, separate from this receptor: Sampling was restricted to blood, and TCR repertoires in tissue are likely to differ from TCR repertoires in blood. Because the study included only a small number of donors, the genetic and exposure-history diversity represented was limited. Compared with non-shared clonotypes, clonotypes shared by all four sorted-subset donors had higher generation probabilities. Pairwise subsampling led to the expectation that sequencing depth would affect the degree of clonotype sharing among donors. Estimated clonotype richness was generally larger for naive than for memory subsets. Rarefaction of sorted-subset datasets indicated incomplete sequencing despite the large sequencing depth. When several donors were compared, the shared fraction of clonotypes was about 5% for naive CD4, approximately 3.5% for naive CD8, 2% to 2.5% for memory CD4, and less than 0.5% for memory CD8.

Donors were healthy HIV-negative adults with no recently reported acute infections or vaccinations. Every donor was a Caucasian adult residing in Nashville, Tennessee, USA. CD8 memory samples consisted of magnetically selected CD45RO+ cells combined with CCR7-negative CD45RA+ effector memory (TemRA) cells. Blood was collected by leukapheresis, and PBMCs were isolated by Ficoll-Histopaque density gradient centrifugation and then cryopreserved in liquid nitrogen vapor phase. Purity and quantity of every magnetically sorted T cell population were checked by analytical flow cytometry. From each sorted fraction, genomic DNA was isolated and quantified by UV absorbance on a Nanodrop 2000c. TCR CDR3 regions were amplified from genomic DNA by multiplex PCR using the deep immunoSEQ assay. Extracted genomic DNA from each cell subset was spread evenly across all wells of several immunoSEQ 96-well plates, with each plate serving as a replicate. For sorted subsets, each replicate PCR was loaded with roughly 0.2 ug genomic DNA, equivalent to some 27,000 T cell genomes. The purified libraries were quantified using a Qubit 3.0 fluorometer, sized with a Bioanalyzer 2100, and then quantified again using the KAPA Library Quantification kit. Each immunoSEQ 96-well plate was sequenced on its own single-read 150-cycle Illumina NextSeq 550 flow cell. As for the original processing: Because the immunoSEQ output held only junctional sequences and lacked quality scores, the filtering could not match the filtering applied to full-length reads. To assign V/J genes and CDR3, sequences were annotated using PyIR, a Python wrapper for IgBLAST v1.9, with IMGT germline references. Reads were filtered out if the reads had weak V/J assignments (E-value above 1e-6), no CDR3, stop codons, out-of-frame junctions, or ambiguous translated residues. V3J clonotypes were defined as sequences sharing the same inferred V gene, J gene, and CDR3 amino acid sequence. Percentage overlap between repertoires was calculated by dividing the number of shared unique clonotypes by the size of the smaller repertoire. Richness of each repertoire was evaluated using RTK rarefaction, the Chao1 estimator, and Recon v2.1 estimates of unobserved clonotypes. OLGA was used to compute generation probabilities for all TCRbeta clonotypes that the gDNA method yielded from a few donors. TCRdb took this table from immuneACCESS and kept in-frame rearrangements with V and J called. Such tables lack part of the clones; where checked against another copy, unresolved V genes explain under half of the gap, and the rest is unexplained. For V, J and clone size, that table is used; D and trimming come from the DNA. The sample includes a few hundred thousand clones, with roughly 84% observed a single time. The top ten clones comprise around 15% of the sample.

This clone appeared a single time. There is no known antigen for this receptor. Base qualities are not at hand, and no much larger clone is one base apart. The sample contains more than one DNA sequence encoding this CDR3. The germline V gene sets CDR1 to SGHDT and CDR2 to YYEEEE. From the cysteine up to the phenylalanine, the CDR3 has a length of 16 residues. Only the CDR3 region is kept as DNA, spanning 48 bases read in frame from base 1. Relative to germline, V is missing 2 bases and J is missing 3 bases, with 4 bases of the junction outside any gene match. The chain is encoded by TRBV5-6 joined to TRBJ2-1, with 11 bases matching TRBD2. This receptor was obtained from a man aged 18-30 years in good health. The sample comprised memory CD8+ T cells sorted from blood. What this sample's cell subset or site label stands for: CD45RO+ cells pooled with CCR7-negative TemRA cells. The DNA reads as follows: TGTGCCAGCAGCTTCTGGACTAGCGGGCTCTACAATGAGCAGTTCTTC. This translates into CASSFWTSGLYNEQFF.